This T cell receptor (beta chain) is from a study of regulatory T cells in long-lasting Graves disease. Arm-PCR of CDR3 regions with iRepertoire HTBI primers generated TCR beta libraries. TCRdb ran MiXCR on the multiplex PCR reads and lists one entry per CDR3 protein. The sample lists about 440,000 distinct CDR3 sequences, about a sixth occurring once. Deletions cut 3 bases from V and 10 bases from J, with 10 bases between. This CDR3 has 13 residues. Germline V gives CDR1 MNHNS, CDR2 SASEGT. The sample's time point: newly diagnosed GD, antithyroid drugs for less than 3 months. TCR sequences were obtained from RNA taken from PBMCs. This sample also appeared in a second study, on T cells in Graves' hyperthyroidism and ophthalmopathy. This second study says: HTBI primers were the set used in a first-round RT-PCR of the TCR CDR3.

Sequencing was performed on peripheral blood mononuclear cells (PBMCs), taken at new diagnosis, from a patient treated with antithyroid drugs. V usage is TRBV6-1 and J usage is TRBJ1-6; no reliable D call. The clonotype originates from a woman in her late teens or twenties with Graves disease. In DNA, the CDR3 is TGTGCCAGCAGTGATGTGGGTTTGTCACCCCTCCACTTT. It translates to CASSDVGLSPLHF.